The 2 T cell receptor beta chains given below trace back to one sample, sequenced in a study of blood T cell repertoires in COVID-19. Some clones are missing from TCRdb's copy, which holds only in-frame ones; the method was immunoSEQ multiplex PCR. The repertoire holds a few hundred thousand clones, approximately 84% seen once, with under 1.3% in the top ten. The sequencing input was PBMCs or T cells enriched from blood (not recorded which). The receptors here all came from a woman in her 30s who had recovered from COVID-19.

V usage is TRBV7-2 and J usage is TRBJ1-2; 9 positions match TRBD1. The CDR3 loop spans 15 amino acids. Germline loops: CDR1 SGHTA, CDR2 FQGNSA. The J segment lost 2 bases and the V segment lost 3 bases, leaving 4 bases of the junction unmatched. The DNA for the CDR3 is TGTGCCAGCAGCTTCGGGGACAGGGAAAACTATGGCTACACCTTC. Its protein product is CASSFGDRENYGYTF.

This clone was detected only a few times. The chain recombines TRBV18 with TRBJ1-1; D gene unclear. The CDR3 consists of 15 residues. CDR1 is KGHSH and CDR2 is LQKENI in the germline V gene. V was trimmed by 2 bases and J by 1 base, leaving 11 bases between them. The CDR3 bases are TGTGCCAGCTCACCAAGTCTGTTAGAGAACACTGAAGCTTTCTTT. Protein: CASSPSLLENTEAFF.